The clone carrying this T cell receptor beta chain was found once. Original analysis: Researchers report that nucleated cell counts were estimated from reference gene primer amplification. The protocol was immunoSEQ multiplex PCR, while the TCRdb copy is restricted to in-frame clones and leaves out a portion. V and J calls and clone size are as listed in that table; D and trimming were resolved from the DNA. Among over 130,000 clones, about 80% were seen once, and the ten largest hold around 1.6%. The sample belongs to a study of blood T cell repertoires in COVID-19. The wider study: PBMCs, B-cell-depleted T cells, or T cells provided the cDNA or gDNA that made up the material.

Trimming removed 4 bases at V and 4 bases at J, with 19 bases between. The CDR3 covers 16 residues. Germline CDR1 is SNHLY and CDR2 is FYNNEI. This receptor was identified in a woman younger than 30 who had been exposed to COVID-19. This chain links TRBV2 with TRBJ1-1, with D possibly matching TRBD1 (5 bases). Material for sequencing was PBMCs or T cells enriched from blood (not recorded which). For the CDR3, the DNA is TGTGCCAGCAGTGCCTTAGGAGGGACTGGCGTCACTGAAGCTTTCTTT. It translates to CASSALGGTGVTEAFF.